The clone carrying this T cell receptor (beta chain) was recorded only once. Other DNA sequences within the sample encode an identical CDR3. Sequenced by immunoSEQ multiplex PCR; TCRdb stores in-frame clones only, minus some. The table has fewer than 450,000 clones, about nine tenths seen once. This sample is part of a study of blood T cell repertoires in COVID-19. Turning to the study itself: Donors in the United States, Italy and Spain gave samples during acute or convalescent COVID-19. Sources were T cells, B-cell-depleted T cells, or PBMCs; the material itself was cDNA or gDNA.

CDR3 length equals 13 residues. Germline V CDR1 and CDR2: SGHRS, YFSETQ. Trimming cost V 4 bases and J 4 bases, with 11 bases left between them. In Seattle, patients joined the study during active infection and were tracked longitudinally. This clonotype was sampled from a woman aged 70-85 years with COVID-19, enrolled during active disease. The specimen sequenced was peripheral blood. The chain recombines TRBV5-1 with TRBJ1-2, with D hard to call. The CDR3 DNA reads TGCGCCAGCAGCCCCGACGGAGTCTATGGCTACACCTTC. This encodes CASSPDGVYGYTF.